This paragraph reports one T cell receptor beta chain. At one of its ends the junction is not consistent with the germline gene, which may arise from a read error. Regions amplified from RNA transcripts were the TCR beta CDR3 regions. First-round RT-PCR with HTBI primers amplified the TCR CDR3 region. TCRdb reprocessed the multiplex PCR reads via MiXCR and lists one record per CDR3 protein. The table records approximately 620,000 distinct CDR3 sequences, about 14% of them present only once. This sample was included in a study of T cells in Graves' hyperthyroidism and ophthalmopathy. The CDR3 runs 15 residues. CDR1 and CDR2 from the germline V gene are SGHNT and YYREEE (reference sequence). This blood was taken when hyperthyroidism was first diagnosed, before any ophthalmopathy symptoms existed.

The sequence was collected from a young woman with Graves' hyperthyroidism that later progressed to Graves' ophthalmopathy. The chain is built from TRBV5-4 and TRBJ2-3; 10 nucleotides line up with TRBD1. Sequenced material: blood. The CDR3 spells CASSAPGQGRDTRYF. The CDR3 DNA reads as TGTGCCAGCAGCGCGCCGGGACAGGGGAGGGATACGCGGTATTTT.